A selection of T cell receptor beta chains follows, all from one sample in a study of blood T cell repertoires in COVID-19. TCRdb's table, derived via immunoSEQ multiplex PCR, lists solely in-frame clones and lacks some. Here the sample spans some 220,000 clones, roughly nine tenths being singletons. Material for sequencing was PBMCs or T cells enriched from blood (not recorded which). These receptors all stem from a woman aged 50 to 60 in a cohort exposed to, infected with or recovered from COVID-19 (not recorded which). Both conserved end residues are part of each CDR3. Fields, in order: J gene, clone size, V gene, D gene, CDR3 DNA, CDR3 protein. The D gene is left open where the match is weak. A clone size is listed for some rows: how often the clone was seen (once, few, many), or a class if it is expanded.

>TRBJ1-6|few|TRBV5-4|TRBD1
TGTGCCAGCAGCCTGCGCGACAGGGGCAATTCACCCCTCCACTTT
CASSLRDRGNSPLHF
>TRBJ2-7|-|TRBV11-2|TRBD1
TGTGCCAGCAGTCCGGGACAGGGGCCCTACGAGCAGTACTTC
CASSPGQGPYEQYF
>TRBJ1-1|-|TRBV4-2|-
TGTGCCAGCAGCCAAGATGGGCCGGGGTGGTACACTGAAGCTTTCTTT
CASSQDGPGWYTEAFF
>TRBJ2-7|-|TRBV9|TRBD1
TGTGCCAGCAGCTACCGGACAGGGGGCTACGAGCAGTACTTC
CASSYRTGGYEQYF
>TRBJ2-5|-|TRBV9|TRBD1
TGTGCCAGCAGCGTAGCGACAGGGTTGTTAGAGACCCAGTACTTC
CASSVATGLLETQYF
>TRBJ1-2|-|TRBV7-9|TRBD1
TGTGCCAGCAGCTTCCGGGACAGTCCTAACTATGGCTACACCTTC
CASSFRDSPNYGYTF
>TRBJ1-6|-|TRBV6-6|-
TGTGCCAGCAGTTACGGCCCCAGGGCAGAAAATTCACCCCTCCACTTT
CASSYGPRAENSPLHF
>TRBJ2-3|-|TRBV4-1|TRBD2
TGCGCCAGCAGCCAAGATCGGGGGGGCATAGGATATACGCAGTATTTT
CASSQDRGGIGYTQYF
>TRBJ2-3|-|TRBV4-1|TRBD2
TGCGCCAGCAGCCAGAAGAGCCCAGCGGGGGGCCGGGGTCACACAGATACGCAGTATTTT
CASSQKSPAGGRGHTDTQYF
>TRBJ1-6|-|TRBV5-6|-
TGTGCCAGCAGCCGGGATAACAGAAGAAGCTCCTATAATTCACCCCTCCACTTT
CASSRDNRRSSYNSPLHF
>TRBJ2-2|few|TRBV4-3|-
TGCGCCAGCAGCCCAGGCGTACAGGGGAACACCGGGGAGCTGTTTTTT
CASSPGVQGNTGELFF
>TRBJ1-4|few|TRBV9|-
TGTGCCAGCAGCGTAGCGGGGGAAAGAGGTGAAAAACTGTTTTTT
CASSVAGERGEKLFF
>TRBJ2-7|few|TRBV10-1|TRBD2
TGCGCCAGCAGTGGGGGGGGAACGGGCGAGCAGTACTTC
CASSGGGTGEQYF
>TRBJ1-2|-|TRBV3-1/TRBV3-2|-
TGTGCCAGCAGCTCTACACGGGGAAGGGATGGCTACACCTTC
CASSSTRGRDGYTF
>TRBJ2-4|-|TRBV5-8|-
TGTGCCAGCAGTAGAAGAACAGGGATTGGCATGCGGGACATTCAGTACTTC
CASSRRTGIGMRDIQYF
>TRBJ2-3|once|TRBV10-1|-
TGCGCCAGCAGTTCCCAAATACAGGGTGGATTAAATACGCAGTATTTT
CASSSQIQGGLNTQYF
>TRBJ2-5|-|TRBV9|TRBD1
TGTGCCAGCAGCGTAAGCCCCGGGCAGGGGGTCGGGACCCAGTACTTC
CASSVSPGQGVGTQYF
>TRBJ1-1|-|TRBV7-9|-
TGTGCCAGCAGCGAAGGGGCCCTTCCCAGCACTGAAGCTTTCTTT
CASSEGALPSTEAFF
>TRBJ2-7|-|TRBV28|TRBD1
TGTGCCAGCGGGGGGACAGGGGACGTCTACAAGCAGTACTTC
CASGGTGDVYKQYF
>TRBJ1-1|-|TRBV24-1|TRBD1
TGTGCCACCAGTGATCGACTCCGGACAGGGTACACTGAAGCTTTCTTT
CATSDRLRTGYTEAFF
>TRBJ2-1|-|TRBV29-1|TRBD1
TGCAGCGTTGATGGGACAGGGAACAATGAGCAGTTCTTC
CSVDGTGNNEQFF
>TRBJ1-6|-|TRBV30|TRBD1
TGTGCCTGGAGTGTACTAGGGACAGCGAATTCACCCCTCCACTTT
CAWSVLGTANSPLHF
>TRBJ1-2|few|TRBV19|-
TGTGCCAGTAGGGGTGAGGGATTCTACTATGGCTACACCTTC
CASRGEGFYYGYTF
>TRBJ2-2|-|TRBV7-2|TRBD1
TGTGCCAGCAGCTTAGGGGACAGGGCGACCGGGGAGCTGTTTTTT
CASSLGDRATGELFF
>TRBJ1-2|few|TRBV2|-
TGTGCCAGCAGTGAACGGGGGGTAGAGGGCTACACCTTC
CASSERGVEGYTF
>TRBJ2-3|-|TRBV7-2|-
TGTGCCAGCAGGTCGACTGGCCCAGATACGCAGTATTTT
CASRSTGPDTQYF
>TRBJ2-5|-|TRBV27|-
TGTGCCAGCAGCCCCCCGTTAGGGGTACGGTACGGGACCCAGTACTTC
CASSPPLGVRYGTQYF
>TRBJ1-3|-|TRBV4-3|-
TGCGCCAGCAGCCAAGATGACAGCTCTGGAAACACCATATATTTT
CASSQDDSSGNTIYF
>TRBJ2-3|-|TRBV4-3|TRBD2
TGCGCCAGCAGCCAAGGACTAGCGGGGGTCACAGATACGCAGTATTTT
CASSQGLAGVTDTQYF
>TRBJ2-1|-|TRBV6-5|TRBD2
TGTGCCAGCAGCCTCACTAGCGGACACAATGAGCAGTTCTTC
CASSLTSGHNEQFF
>TRBJ2-1|-|TRBV19|-
TGTGCCAGTACCCCAAGGGTGGGCACGGCGAGGGGGAATGAGCAGTTCTTC
CASTPRVGTARGNEQFF
>TRBJ1-1|once|TRBV9|-
TGTGCCAGCAGCGTACCGACAGGTTTGAACACTGAAGCTTTCTTT
CASSVPTGLNTEAFF
>TRBJ2-7|-|TRBV5-8|TRBD1
TGTGCCAGCAGGACAAGGGGGCCAACCTACGAGCAGTACTTC
CASRTRGPTYEQYF
>TRBJ1-2|-|TRBV3-1/TRBV3-2|-
TGTGCCAGCAGCCTTATCGGGGGTGGCAGCTACACCTTC
CASSLIGGGSYTF
>TRBJ1-1|-|TRBV6-5|TRBD1
TGTGCCAGCAGTCTGGGACAGACTAACACTGAAGCTTTCTTT
CASSLGQTNTEAFF
>TRBJ2-7|-|TRBV12-3/TRBV12-4|-
TGTGCCAGCAGCATCGGGGAGGGGGACGAGCAGTACTTC
CASSIGEGDEQYF
>TRBJ1-6|-|TRBV7-8|-
TGTGCCAGCAGCCCCCTTAGTCCCTTGAATTATTATTCACCCCTCCACTTT
CASSPLSPLNYYSPLHF
>TRBJ2-7|-|TRBV3-1/TRBV3-2|-
TGTGCCAGCAGCCAAGATAAGAGGGCGGGCGAGCAGTACTTC
CASSQDKRAGEQYF
>TRBJ2-5|-|TRBV3-1/TRBV3-2|TRBD2
TGTGCCAGCAGCCAATATGGGGCGGGGGGTTGGCAAGAGACCCAGTACTTC
CASSQYGAGGWQETQYF
>TRBJ2-5|once|TRBV5-1|-
TGCGCCAGCAGCTTGTGGGCTAACCAAGAGACCCAGTACTTC
CASSLWANQETQYF
>TRBJ2-1|once|TRBV11-3|TRBD2
TGTGCCAGCAGCCCCGGGACTAGCGGGGGGGCCCATGAGCAGTTCTTC
CASSPGTSGGAHEQFF
>TRBJ2-2|-|TRBV9|TRBD2
TGTGCCAGCAGCGTTCTAGCGGGGGGAGTCGACACCGGGGAGCTGTTTTTT
CASSVLAGGVDTGELFF
>TRBJ1-1|-|TRBV6-5|-
TGTGCCAGCAGTTTATCCTCTGTCCGGGGCACTGAAGCTTTCTTT
CASSLSSVRGTEAFF
>TRBJ2-3|-|TRBV7-3|TRBD1
TGTGCCAGCAGCTCACAGGGGAAACGCACAGATACGCAGTATTTT
CASSSQGKRTDTQYF
>TRBJ2-6|-|TRBV3-1/TRBV3-2|-
TGTGCCAGCAGCCGGCAGGGGGGCAACGTCCTGACTTTC
CASSRQGGNVLTF
>TRBJ2-5|-|TRBV4-1|-
TGCGCCAGCAGCCAAGATGGCTCCCGAGGGAAGTACCAAGAGACCCAGTACTTC
CASSQDGSRGKYQETQYF
>TRBJ2-2|-|TRBV19|TRBD1
TGTGCCAGTAGTCCGGGACAGGGAAACACCGGGGAGCTGTTTTTT
CASSPGQGNTGELFF
>TRBJ1-1|-|TRBV10-2|-
TGCGCCAGCTCGGGGAGGGTGGATCCCGATGAAGCTTTCTTT
CASSGRVDPDEAFF
>TRBJ1-1|few|TRBV15|-
TGTGCCACCAGCAGAGATAAAGCGGGTAACACTGAAGCTTTCTTT
CATSRDKAGNTEAFF
>TRBJ2-3|-|TRBV7-2|TRBD2
TGTGCCAGCAGCTTAGAAGGGACTAGCGGGGGCTCGACGCAGTATTTT
CASSLEGTSGGSTQYF
>TRBJ1-3|-|TRBV5-4|TRBD1
TGTGCCAGCAGCTTTGACAGGGCTGGAAACACCATATATTTT
CASSFDRAGNTIYF
>TRBJ1-2|-|TRBV5-1|TRBD1
TGCGCCAGCAGCTTGGCGGTCGGGACAGTAAAAGGCTATGGCTACACCTTC
CASSLAVGTVKGYGYTF
>TRBJ2-3|-|TRBV13|TRBD2
TGTGCCAGCAGCCAAACCCAACTCTCCTTACTAGCGGGGTTATACCCAGATACGCAGTATTTT
CASSQTQLSLLAGLYPDTQYF